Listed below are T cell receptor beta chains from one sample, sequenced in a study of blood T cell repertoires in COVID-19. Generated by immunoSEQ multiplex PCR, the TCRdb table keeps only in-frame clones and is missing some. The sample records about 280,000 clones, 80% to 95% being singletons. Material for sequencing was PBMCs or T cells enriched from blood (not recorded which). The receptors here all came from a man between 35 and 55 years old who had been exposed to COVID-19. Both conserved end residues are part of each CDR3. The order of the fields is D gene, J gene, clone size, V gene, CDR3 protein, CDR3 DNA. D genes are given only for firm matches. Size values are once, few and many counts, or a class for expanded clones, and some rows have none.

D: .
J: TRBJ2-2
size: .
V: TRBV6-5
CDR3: CAMQAKINTGELFF
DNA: TGTGCCATGCAGGCAAAAATAAACACCGGGGAGCTGTTTTTT

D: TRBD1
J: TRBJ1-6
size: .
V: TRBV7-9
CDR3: CASSLARQGGPLYNSPLHF
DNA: TGTGCCAGCAGCTTAGCGCGACAGGGCGGCCCCCTCTATAATTCACCCCTCCACTTT

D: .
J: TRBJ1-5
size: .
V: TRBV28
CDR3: CASIPGTPIYQPQHF
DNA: TGTGCCAGCATTCCAGGGACTCCTATCTATCAGCCCCAGCATTTT

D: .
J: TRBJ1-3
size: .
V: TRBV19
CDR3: CASRRKPDSSGNTIYF
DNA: TGTGCCAGTAGACGGAAGCCGGACAGCTCTGGAAACACCATATATTTT

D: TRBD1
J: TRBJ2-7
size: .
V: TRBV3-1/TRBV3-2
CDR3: CASSQDGGQGFSYEQYF
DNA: TGTGCCAGCAGCCAAGACGGGGGACAGGGCTTCTCCTACGAGCAGTACTTC

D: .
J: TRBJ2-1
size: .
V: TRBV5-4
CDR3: CATYRDWSYNEQFF
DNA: TGTGCCACCTACCGGGACTGGTCCTACAATGAGCAGTTCTTC

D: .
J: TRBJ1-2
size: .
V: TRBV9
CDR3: CASKGEFYGYTF
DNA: TGTGCCAGCAAGGGGGAATTCTATGGCTACACCTTC

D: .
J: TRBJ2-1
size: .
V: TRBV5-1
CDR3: CASSLEPGQDNNEQFF
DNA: TGCGCCAGCAGCCTAGAACCGGGACAAGACAACAATGAGCAGTTCTTC

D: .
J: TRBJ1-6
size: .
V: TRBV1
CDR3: CTSSQFSHNSPLHF
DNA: TGCACCAGCAGCCAGTTTTCTCATAATTCACCCCTCCACTTT

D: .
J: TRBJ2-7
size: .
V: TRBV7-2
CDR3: CASSLQGDRTYEQYF
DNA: TGTGCCAGCAGCTTACAGGGCGACAGGACCTACGAGCAGTACTTC

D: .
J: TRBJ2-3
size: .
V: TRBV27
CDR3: CASSRLGGDTQYF
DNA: TGTGCCAGCAGTCGCCTCGGTGGAGATACGCAGTATTTT

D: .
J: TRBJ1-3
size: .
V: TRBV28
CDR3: CASSSNREVLYF
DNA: TGTGCCAGCAGTTCCAACAGGGAAGTCCTATATTTT

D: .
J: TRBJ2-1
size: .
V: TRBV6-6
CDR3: CASSYSSRVEQFF
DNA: TGTGCCAGCAGTTACTCGAGTCGGGTGGAGCAGTTCTTC

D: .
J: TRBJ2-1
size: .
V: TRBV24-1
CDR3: CATSLGVGYNEQFF
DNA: TGTGCCACCAGTCTCGGGGTCGGGTACAATGAGCAGTTCTTC

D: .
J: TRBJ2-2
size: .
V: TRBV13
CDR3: CASSTYTGELFF
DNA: TGTGCCAGCAGCACATACACCGGGGAGCTGTTTTTT

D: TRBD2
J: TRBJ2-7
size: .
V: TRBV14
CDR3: CASSFASGSYEQYF
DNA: TGTGCCAGCAGCTTTGCTAGCGGATCCTACGAGCAGTACTTC

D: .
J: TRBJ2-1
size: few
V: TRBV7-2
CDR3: CASSPGWQTYNEQFF
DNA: TGTGCCAGCAGCCCCGGGTGGCAAACCTACAATGAGCAGTTCTTC

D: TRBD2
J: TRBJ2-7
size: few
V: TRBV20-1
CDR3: CSASVPSGSLDEQYF
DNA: TGCAGTGCTAGTGTTCCTAGCGGGAGTCTTGACGAGCAGTACTTC

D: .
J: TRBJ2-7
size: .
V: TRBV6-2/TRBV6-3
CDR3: CASSHSSYEQYF
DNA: TGTGCCAGCAGCCATAGCTCCTACGAGCAGTACTTC

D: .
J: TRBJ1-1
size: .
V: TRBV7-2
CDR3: CASSLTRGTEAFF
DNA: TGTGCCAGCAGCTTAACCCGGGGAACTGAAGCTTTCTTT

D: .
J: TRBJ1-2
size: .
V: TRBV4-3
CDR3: CASSQDQMSANYGYTF
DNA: TGCGCCAGCAGCCAAGACCAAATGTCAGCTAACTATGGCTACACCTTC

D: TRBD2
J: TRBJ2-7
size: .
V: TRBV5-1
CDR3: CASTLSGRDYEQYF
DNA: TGCGCCAGCACCTTAAGCGGGAGAGACTACGAGCAGTACTTC

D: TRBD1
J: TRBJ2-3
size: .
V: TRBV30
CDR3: CAWANRGTDTQYF
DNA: TGTGCCTGGGCAAACAGGGGAACAGATACGCAGTATTTT

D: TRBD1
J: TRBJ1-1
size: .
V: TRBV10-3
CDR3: CAISKAQQGVRSEAFF
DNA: TGTGCCATCAGTAAGGCACAACAGGGGGTTAGATCTGAAGCTTTCTTT

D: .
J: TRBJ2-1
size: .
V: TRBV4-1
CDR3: CASKGLQVYPEQFF
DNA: TGCGCCAGCAAAGGACTGCAAGTTTACCCTGAGCAGTTCTTC

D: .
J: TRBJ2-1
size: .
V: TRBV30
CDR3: CAYIPTNYNEQFF
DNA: TGTGCCTACATACCGACTAACTACAATGAGCAGTTCTTC

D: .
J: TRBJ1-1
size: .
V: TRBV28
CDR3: CAISGLLNTEAFF
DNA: TGTGCCATCTCGGGACTCCTGAACACTGAAGCTTTCTTT

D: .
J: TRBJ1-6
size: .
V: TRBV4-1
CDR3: CASSLLTTGLNSPLHF
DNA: TGCGCCAGCAGCCTACTCACGACAGGACTTAATTCACCCCTCCACTTT

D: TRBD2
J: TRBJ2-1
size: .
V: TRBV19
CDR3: CASSILWASGRDEQFF
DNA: TGTGCCAGTAGTATTTTATGGGCTAGCGGGAGAGATGAGCAGTTCTTC

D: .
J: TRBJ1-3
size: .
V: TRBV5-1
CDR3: CASSLAGPAGGNTIYF
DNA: TGCGCCAGCAGCTTGGCAGGCCCAGCGGGTGGAAACACCATATATTTT

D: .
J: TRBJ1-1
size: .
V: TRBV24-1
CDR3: CAASGENTEAFF
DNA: TGTGCCGCTAGTGGCGAGAACACTGAAGCTTTCTTT

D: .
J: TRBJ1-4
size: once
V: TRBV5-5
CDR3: CASSLEAFEVF
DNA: TGTGCCAGCAGCTTGGAGGCCTTCGAGGTTTTT

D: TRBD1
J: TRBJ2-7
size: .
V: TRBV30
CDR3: CAWRSLGTGGSNEQYF
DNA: TGTGCCTGGAGGTCCTTAGGGACAGGGGGTTCGAACGAGCAGTACTTC

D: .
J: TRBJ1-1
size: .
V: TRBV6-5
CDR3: CASSYGSATEAFF
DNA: TGTGCCAGCAGTTACGGGAGTGCCACTGAAGCTTTCTTT

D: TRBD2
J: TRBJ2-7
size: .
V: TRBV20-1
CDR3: CSASTAGNVKSRYEQYF
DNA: TGCAGTGCTAGTACAGCGGGAAACGTAAAAAGTCGCTACGAGCAGTACTTC

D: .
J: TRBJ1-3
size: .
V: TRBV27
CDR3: CASSLSSGNTIYF
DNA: TGTGCCAGCAGTTTATCTTCAGGAAACACCATATATTTT

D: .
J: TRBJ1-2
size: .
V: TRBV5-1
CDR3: CASSKGPGNYGYTF
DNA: TGCGCCAGCAGCAAAGGTCCGGGGAACTATGGCTACACCTTC

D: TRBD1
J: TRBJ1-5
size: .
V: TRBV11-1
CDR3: CASSQRTGGNQPQHF
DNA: TGTGCCAGCAGTCAGAGGACAGGGGGCAATCAGCCCCAGCATTTT

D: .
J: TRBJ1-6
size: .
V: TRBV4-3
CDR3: CASSQDRDGSPLHF
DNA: TGCGCCAGCAGCCAAGACAGGGATGGTTCACCCCTCCACTTT

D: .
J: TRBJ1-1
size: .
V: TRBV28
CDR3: CAILVGGHTEAFF
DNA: TGTGCCATCCTGGTGGGGGGACACACTGAAGCTTTCTTT

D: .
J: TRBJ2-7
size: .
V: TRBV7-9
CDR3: CASSYLRGEQYF
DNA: TGTGCCAGCAGCTATCTCAGAGGTGAGCAGTACTTC